The 27 T cell receptor beta chains presented below share a single source sample, sequenced in a study of response to subunit inactivated influenza vaccine. Each CDR3 protein is one row after TCRdb ran MiXCR on the RT-PCR reads. Here the sample spans some 850,000 distinct CDR3 sequences, roughly 18% being singletons. The specimen comprised PBMCs from blood, sampled more than 4 days after vaccination. These receptors all come from a man aged 50 to 60 who received an inactivated influenza vaccine.

This clonotype showed up just a few times. This chain joins TRBV25-1 and TRBJ2-7, with D possibly TRBD1 on 6 matching bases. Germline loops: CDR1 MGHDK, CDR2 SYGVNS. The CDR3 extends over 14 amino acids. Trimming stripped 6 bases from V and 3 bases from J, with 15 bases between. The DNA for the CDR3 is TGTGCCAGCAGACAGACAGGTATCAACTACGAGCAGTACTTC. Residues: CASRQTGINYEQYF.

This clonotype was seen more than once but under ten times. V and J are TRBV27 and TRBJ2-7; the match to TRBD1 covers 10 bases. Germline CDR1 and CDR2: MNHEY and SMNVEV (reference sequence). With V trimmed by 3 bases and J by 1 base, 15 bases remained unmatched. This CDR3 contains 19 residues. CDR3 region: CASSLVSGQGLPGSYEQYF. In DNA form, the CDR3 reads TGTGCCAGCAGTTTGGTTTCGGGACAGGGGCTCCCTGGTTCCTACGAGCAGTACTTC.

This clonotype was seen more than once but under ten times. V is TRBV20-1 and J is TRBJ2-6; TRBD1 agrees at 8 bases. The CDR3 totals 16 residues. The germline gives CDR1 DFQATT, CDR2 SNEGSKA (reference sequence). With V trimmed by 3 bases and J by 2 bases, 6 bases remained unmatched. The CDR3 coding sequence is TGCAGTGCTAGGCATCCAGGGGGCGCTGGGGCCAACGTCCTGACTTTC. The encoded protein is CSARHPGGAGANVLTF.

This clonotype was seen a few times. This chain links TRBV27 with TRBJ1-3, with 9 bases lining up with TRBD1. The germline V gene has CDR1 MNHEY and CDR2 SMNVEV (reference sequence). With 4 bases clipped from V and 4 bases from J, the junction kept 14 bases outside the gene matches. The CDR3 is 18 residues long. CDR3 protein: CASSSLGTGSFSGNTIYF. The CDR3 DNA is TGTGCCAGCAGTTCTCTCGGGACAGGGTCTTTCTCCGGAAACACCATATATTTT.

This clonotype was seen only a few times. V is TRBV9 and J is TRBJ2-2; the D is unclear. Germline assignment: CDR1 SGDLS and CDR2 YYNGEE. This CDR3 has 12 amino acids. V lost 1 base and J 6 bases, leaving 4 bases between the germline ends. DNA of the CDR3: TGTGCCAGCAGCGTAAATGCCGGGGAGCTGTTTTTT. Translated, it gives CASSVNAGELFF.

This clonotype turned up a few times. The V and J genes are TRBV2 and TRBJ2-2; D remains ambiguous. Trimming shortened V by 1 base and J by 3 bases, and 3 bases separated the two germline ends. This CDR3 comprises 13 residues. The germline V gene encodes CDR1 SNHLY and CDR2 FYNNEI. The CDR3 loop reads CASSEVDTGELFF. CDR3 nucleotide sequence: TGTGCCAGCAGTGAAGTAGACACCGGGGAGCTGTTTTTT. Variable domain in full (rest from reference TRBV2 and TRBJ2-2): EPEVTQTPSHQVTQMGQEVILRCVPISNHLYFYWYRQILGQKVEFLVSFYNNEISEKSEIFDDQFSVERPDGSNFTLKIRSTKLEDSAMYFCASSEVDTGELFFGEGSRLTVL.

This clonotype has a handful of counts. The chain couples TRBV20-1 to TRBJ2-1, with 11 bases that match TRBD2. The V gene end was trimmed by 3 bases and the J gene end by 5 bases; junction bases not matched to a gene: 12. Germline V CDR1 and CDR2: DFQATT, SNEGSKA (reference sequence). This CDR3 is built from 17 residues. Here the CDR3 reads CSARAFSGRAYNNEQFF. Written as DNA, the CDR3 is TGCAGTGCTAGGGCCTTTAGCGGGAGGGCATACAACAATGAGCAGTTCTTC.

This clonotype came up many times. The gene calls are TRBV25-1 and TRBJ2-5; the match to TRBD2 covers 8 bases. V gave up 3 bases and J gave up 5 bases; unmatched junction bases: 8. CDR1 and CDR2 from the germline V gene are MGHDK and SYGVNS. This CDR3 spans 15 amino acids. CDR3 sequence: CASSDASGRAETQYF. CDR3 nucleotides: TGTGCCAGCAGTGATGCGAGCGGGAGAGCGGAGACCCAGTACTTC.

This rearrangement joins TRBV5-6 to TRBJ2-3; 10 bases fit TRBD2. The CDR3 sequence is 18 residues long. With 4 bases clipped from V and 1 base from J, the junction kept 12 bases outside the gene matches. Germline lookup yields CDR1 SGHDT and CDR2 YYEEEE. As DNA, the CDR3 is TGTGCCAGCAGCCCTATTAGCGGGAGGCTCCCAGGCACAGATACGCAGTATTTT. It translates to CASSPISGRLPGTDTQYF.

The CDR3 reads CASSSFGEQYF. The CDR3 DNA sequence: TGTGCCAGCAGCTCTTTTGGAGAGCAGTACTTC. The rearrangement uses TRBV7-2 and TRBJ2-7; D is ambiguous. V was clipped by 4 bases and J by 7 bases, with 8 bases between them. The CDR3 totals 11 residues. The germline V gene has CDR1 SGHTA and CDR2 FQGNSA.

This clonotype was detected a few times. The chain couples TRBV20-1 to TRBJ1-2; TRBD1 agrees at 8 bases. CDR1 is DFQATT and CDR2 is SNEGSKA in the germline V gene (reference sequence). V gave up 4 bases and J gave up 4 bases; unmatched junction bases: 8. This CDR3 is built from 14 residues. The CDR3 DNA sequence: TGCAGTGCTAACCTGGACAGGGTCCCCTATGGCTACACCTTC. Translation: CSANLDRVPYGYTF.

This clonotype was observed a few times. CDR3 sequence reads: CASSSGRPGSPLHF. Written as DNA, the CDR3 is TGTGCCAGCAGTTCAGGGCGCCCCGGGTCACCCCTCCACTTT. The genes are TRBV7-9 and TRBJ1-6, with D possibly being TRBD1 (5 bases). Germline V gene sequence: CDR1 SEHNR, CDR2 FQNEAQ (reference sequence). The CDR3 has 14 amino acids. Trimming removed 6 bases from V and 10 bases from J, with 16 bases in between.

This clonotype showed up just a few times. The rearrangement uses TRBV6-2 or TRBV6-3 and TRBJ2-5; possible D gene TRBD1, 6 bases. Germline lookup yields CDR1 MNHEY and CDR2 SVGEGT. CDR3 length: 15 amino acids. Trimming removed 0 bases at V and 5 bases at J, with 13 bases between. In DNA, the CDR3 is TGTGCCAGCAGTTACTCGGTGACAGGAGGCGAGACCCAGTACTTC. This sequence encodes CASSYSVTGGETQYF.

The V call is TRBV30, the J call TRBJ2-5; D remains ambiguous. Germline V CDR1 and CDR2: GTSNPN, SVGIG (reference sequence). CDR3 length equals 13 residues. The V gene lost 1 base and the J gene lost 5 bases, with 11 bases spanning the gap. The CDR3, as DNA: TGTGCCTGGAGTGCTCCGGCCGCGGAGACCCAGTACTTC. Its protein is CAWSAPAAETQYF.

This clonotype was counted only a few times. The chain couples TRBV4-1 to TRBJ2-3; maybe TRBD2 (5 bases). The germline gives CDR1 MGHRA, CDR2 YSYEKL. V dropped 0 bases and J dropped 2 bases, with 6 bases sitting between them. The CDR3 length is 14 residues. The CDR3 DNA follows: TGCGCCAGCAGCCAAGAGGAGGACACAGATACGCAGTATTTT. Protein product: CASSQEEDTDTQYF.

The V gene is TRBV20-1, the J gene TRBJ2-1; D might be TRBD2 (6 bases). The CDR3 spans 14 residues. The germline V and J ends were trimmed by 0 bases and 6 bases, with 12 bases remaining between them. Germline V CDR1 and CDR2: DFQATT, SNEGSKA (reference sequence). The CDR3 spells CSARDVVRGNEQFF. Written as DNA, the CDR3 is TGCAGTGCTAGAGATGTCGTGCGGGGCAATGAGCAGTTCTTC.

Ten or more counts support this clonotype. The chain carries TRBV20-1 and TRBJ2-7; 7 nucleotides align to TRBD1. V shed 1 base and J 6 bases; nucleotides not matched to a gene: 6. The CDR3 spans 13 residues. Looked up from germline, CDR1 is DFQATT and CDR2 is SNEGSKA (reference sequence). This CDR3 is CSARAPTGTEQYF. The CDR3 DNA is TGCAGTGCTAGAGCCCCGACAGGGACCGAGCAGTACTTC.

This clonotype has a handful of counts. V gene TRBV7-8 combines with J gene TRBJ2-5; D possibly corresponds to TRBD2 (5 bases). In germline, CDR1 is SGHVS, CDR2 FQNEAQ. Trimming stripped 1 base from V and 7 bases from J, with 16 bases between. This CDR3 has 15 residues. The chain's CDR3 is CASSLDPLRGGTQYF. The CDR3, as DNA: TGTGCCAGCAGCTTAGACCCGCTCCGGGGTGGGACCCAGTACTTC.

A few counts support this clonotype. The genes are TRBV10-3 and TRBJ2-5, with D maybe TRBD2 (5 bases). Trimming stripped 3 bases from V and 11 bases from J, with 10 bases between. CDR1 is ENHRY, CDR2 SYGVKD, per germline. The CDR3 extends over 11 amino acids. The DNA for the CDR3 is TGTGCCATCAGTGACCCCGGGGTGCAGTACTTC. Translation gives CAISDPGVQYF.

This clonotype was observed a handful of times. The chain recombines TRBV20-1 with TRBJ2-1; TRBD2 aligns across 7 bases. J lost 5 bases, V lost 0 bases, and 10 bases had no gene match. Per the germline V gene, CDR1 is DFQATT and CDR2 is SNEGSKA (reference sequence). The CDR3 is 16 residues long. The CDR3 DNA is TGCAGTGCTAGAGACGGGGGAGGGGTTTGGGACAATGAGCAGTTCTTC. This translates into CSARDGGGVWDNEQFF.

A few counts support this clonotype. The rearrangement links TRBV5-1 to TRBJ2-3, with TRBD2 identical over 9 bases. V lost 0 bases and J lost 5; bases outside the gene matches: 10. This CDR3 has 17 residues. Germline V gene sequence: CDR1 SGHRS, CDR2 YFSETQ. In DNA form, the CDR3 reads TGCGCCAGCAGCTTGGCCCTAGCGGGAATAAAAGGAGATACGCAGTATTTT. Translation: CASSLALAGIKGDTQYF.

As regards this clonotype: A read error is possible here, since a much larger clone lies one base away. The V and J genes are TRBV5-1 and TRBJ2-3; 10 nucleotides match TRBD2. Germline loops: CDR1 SGHRS, CDR2 YFSETQ. This CDR3 has 16 amino acids. V shed 3 bases, J shed 3 bases, and the junction held 7 bases outside the gene matches. The CDR3 DNA reads as TGCGCCAGCAGCTCGGGACTAGCGTGGAGGACAGATACGCAGTATTTT. This encodes CASSSGLAWRTDTQYF. Based on the CDR3 plus reference TRBV5-1 and TRBJ2-3, the full variable domain is KAGVTQTPRYLIKTRGQQVTLSCSPISGHRSVSWYQQTPGQGLQFLFEYFSETQRNKGNFPGRFSGRQFSNSRSEMNVSTLELGDSALYLCASSSGLAWRTDTQYFGPGTRLTVL.

The chain combines TRBV6-1 with TRBJ2-3; TRBD2 aligns across 8 bases. Germline V gene data show CDR1 as MNHNS and CDR2 as SASEGT. The CDR3 is 14 amino acids. J lost 2 bases, V lost 7 bases, and 5 bases had no gene match. The CDR3 sequence is CASNLAGPTDTQYF. The CDR3 bases are TGTGCCAGCAATCTAGCGGGCCCCACAGATACGCAGTATTTT.

This clonotype has only a few counts. The chain combines TRBV20-1 with TRBJ2-3, with D uncertain. Trimming took 6 bases from V and 1 from J, leaving 14 bases between them. The CDR3 spans 14 residues. CDR1 is DFQATT and CDR2 is SNEGSKA in the germline V gene (reference sequence). The CDR3 DNA follows: TGCAGTGCCGTTCCTGGGGTAGGCACAGATACGCAGTATTTT. This translates into CSAVPGVGTDTQYF.

This clonotype was counted a few times. The chain has TRBV5-8 and TRBJ1-2, with no clear D. Germline lookup yields CDR1 SGHTS and CDR2 YDEGEE. The CDR3 has 14 residues. The ends were cut back, 3 bases at V and 8 bases at J, with 17 bases in the middle. CDR3 region: CASSSPSVGRGYTF. DNA of the CDR3: TGTGCCAGCAGCTCCCCCTCGGTAGGGAGAGGCTACACCTTC. Together with reference TRBV5-8 and TRBJ1-2, the CDR3 gives the full variable domain: EAGVTQSPTHLIKTRGQQATLRCSPISGHTSVYWYQQALGLGLQFLLWYDEGEERNRGNFPPRFSGRQFPNYSSELNVNALELEDSALYLCASSSPSVGRGYTFGSGTRLTVV.

This clonotype was observed a few times. The V gene is TRBV25-1, the J gene TRBJ2-1; perhaps TRBD2 as D (5 bases). Germline-derived CDR1 and CDR2 are MGHDK and SYGVNS. V lost 2 bases and J 2 bases, leaving 10 bases between the germline ends. This CDR3 is built from 15 residues. In nucleotides, the CDR3 is TGTGCCAGCAGTGAACGACTACGGGCCTACAATGAGCAGTTCTTC. This sequence encodes CASSERLRAYNEQFF. Looking up the rest from reference TRBV25-1 and TRBJ2-1 gives the full variable domain: EADIYQTPRYLVIGTGKKITLECSQTMGHDKMYWYQQDPGMELHLIHYSYGVNSTEKGDLSSESTVSRIRTEHFPLTLESARPSHTSQYLCASSERLRAYNEQFFGPGTRLTVL.

This chain joins TRBV5-1 and TRBJ2-7; 16 nucleotides agree with TRBD2. Losses at the gene ends were 2 bases for V and 4 bases for J; bases not matched to a gene: 18. The CDR3 is made up of 21 amino acids. Germline lookup yields CDR1 SGHRS and CDR2 YFSETQ. The CDR3 nucleotides read TGCGCCAGCAGCTTTACTCTCCTGGGGACTAGCGGGAGGGCCATGGTTTACGAGCAGTACTTC. This encodes CASSFTLLGTSGRAMVYEQYF.